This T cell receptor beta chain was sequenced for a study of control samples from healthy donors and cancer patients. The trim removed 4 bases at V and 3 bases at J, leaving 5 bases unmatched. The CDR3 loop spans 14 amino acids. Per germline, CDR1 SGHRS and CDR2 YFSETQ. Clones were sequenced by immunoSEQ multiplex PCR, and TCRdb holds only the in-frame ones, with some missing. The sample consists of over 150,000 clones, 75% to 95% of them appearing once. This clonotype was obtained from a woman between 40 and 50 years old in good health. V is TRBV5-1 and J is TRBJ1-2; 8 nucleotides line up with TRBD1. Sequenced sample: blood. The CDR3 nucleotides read TGCGCCAGCAGCACCGGACAGGGCTACTATGGCTACACCTTC. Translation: CASSTGQGYYGYTF.